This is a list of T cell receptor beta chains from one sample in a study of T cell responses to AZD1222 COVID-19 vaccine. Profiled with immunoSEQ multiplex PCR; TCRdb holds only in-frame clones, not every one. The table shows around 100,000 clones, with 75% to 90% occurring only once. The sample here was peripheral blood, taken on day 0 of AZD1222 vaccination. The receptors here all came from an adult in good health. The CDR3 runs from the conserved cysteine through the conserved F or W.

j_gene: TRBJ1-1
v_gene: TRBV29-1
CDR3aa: CSVVQAGTGGTEAFF

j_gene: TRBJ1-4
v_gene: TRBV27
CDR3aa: CASSFTDATNEKLFF

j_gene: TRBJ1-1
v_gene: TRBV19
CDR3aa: CASSDTTNTEAFF

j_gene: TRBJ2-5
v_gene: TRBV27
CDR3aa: CASSLNGLAFETQYF

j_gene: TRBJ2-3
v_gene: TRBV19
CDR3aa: CASSVTSGGSSRTDTQYF

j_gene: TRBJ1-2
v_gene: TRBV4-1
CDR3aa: CASSQDTVSDPRGYTF

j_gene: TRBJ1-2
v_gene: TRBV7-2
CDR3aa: CASSQDRGLGGYTF

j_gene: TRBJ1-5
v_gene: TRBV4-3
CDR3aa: CASSQDRAGGQPQHF

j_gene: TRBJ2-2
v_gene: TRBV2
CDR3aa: CASRRLGGTGELFF

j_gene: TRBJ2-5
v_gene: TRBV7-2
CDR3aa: CASSLTLLNQETQYF